This T cell receptor (beta chain) was recovered during a study of CD8 T cells in ankylosing spondylitis. Notes on the study in general: There was a TCR beta motif, made of several highly homologous variants, that appeared characteristic of ankylosing spondylitis blood.

To note about this clonotype: Its specificity is unknown.

Germline V gene sequence: CDR1 DFQATT, CDR2 SNEGSKA (reference sequence). This CDR3 comprises 14 residues. V shed 0 bases, J shed 3 bases, and the junction held 5 bases outside the gene matches. Libraries of TCR beta came from quantitative 5'-RACE with molecular barcodes. TCRdb reprocessed the 5' RACE reads via MiXCR and lists one record per CDR3 protein. This sample has around 340,000 distinct CDR3 sequences, with 20% to 25% found just once. This receptor was identified in a male donor with ankylosing spondylitis or in good health (not recorded which). Sequencing input: blood, either unsorted or a sorted T cell fraction (not recorded which). The chain has TRBV20-1 and TRBJ2-7, with TRBD1 matching over 7 bases. The CDR3: CSARDIGDSYEQYF. Here the CDR3 DNA reads TGCAGTGCTAGAGATATCGGGGACAGCTACGAGCAGTACTTC.